The rows below give T cell receptor beta chains drawn from one sample of a study of cytomegalovirus exposure and HLA in healthy donors. Repertoires were generated with immunoSEQ multiplex PCR, while TCRdb's copy carries only in-frame clones and drops some. This repertoire shows approximately 160,000 clones, just under 85% found once; its top ten account for 2% to 2.5%. Sequencing input: PBMCs. The receptors shown here come from a young man in good health and CMV-seropositive. CDR3s include the opening cysteine and the closing phenylalanine or tryptophan. A D gene is named only where the DNA matches it firmly. Size is stated for part of the rows, as once, few or many counts, or as a class when the clone is expanded.

v_call	clone_size	d_call	j_call	cdr3_aa	cdr3_nt
TRBV7-2	-	TRBD1	TRBJ1-6	CASKRTGVFADNSPLHF	TGTGCCAGCAAAAGGACAGGGGTTTTTGCCGATAATTCACCCCTCCACTTT
TRBV9	-	-	TRBJ2-7	CASSVERGSREQYF	TGTGCCAGCAGCGTAGAAAGGGGCTCCCGCGAGCAGTACTTC
TRBV7-2	few	TRBD1	TRBJ1-2	CASSLGQGTSGYGYTF	TGTGCCAGCAGCCTAGGACAGGGGACGAGCGGATATGGCTACACCTTC
TRBV6-4	-	-	TRBJ2-6	CASSGSSSGANVLTF	TGTGCCAGCTCCGGGTCTAGCTCTGGGGCCAACGTCCTGACTTTC
TRBV20-1	once	-	TRBJ2-7	CSAGERGEQYF	TGCAGTGCTGGTGAACGCGGGGAGCAGTACTTC
TRBV4-3	-	TRBD2	TRBJ2-2	CASSQGRGSTGGGGRGGELFF	TGCGCCAGCAGCCAAGGCAGAGGGTCCACCGGTGGCGGCGGGAGGGGCGGGGAGCTGTTTTTT
TRBV29-1	-	TRBD2	TRBJ2-1	CSVEAGLAALYSYNEQFF	TGCAGCGTTGAAGCAGGACTAGCGGCTCTATACTCCTACAATGAGCAGTTCTTC
TRBV5-1	once	TRBD2	TRBJ2-1	CASSGRAGGEGEQFF	TGCGCCAGCAGCGGGCGAGCGGGGGGTGAGGGTGAGCAGTTCTTC
TRBV30	-	TRBD2	TRBJ2-7	CAWNRGDGVDEQYF	TGTGCCTGGAACCGGGGGGACGGCGTTGACGAGCAGTACTTC
TRBV11-2	-	-	TRBJ1-1	CASSSTPGTEAFF	TGTGCCAGCAGCTCGACACCTGGGACTGAAGCTTTCTTT
TRBV13	-	-	TRBJ2-1	CASSSSQKDNYNEQFF	TGTGCCAGCAGCTCCTCACAGAAGGACAACTACAATGAGCAGTTCTTC
TRBV9	few	TRBD1	TRBJ1-2	CASSMWDREVGDGYTF	TGTGCCAGCAGCATGTGGGACAGGGAAGTTGGTGATGGCTACACCTTC
TRBV30	-	-	TRBJ1-2	CAWSAGGVGGYTF	TGTGCCTGGAGTGCGGGGGGCGTGGGAGGCTACACCTTC
TRBV4-3	-	TRBD2	TRBJ2-1	CASSHPGGGYNEQFF	TGCGCCAGCAGCCACCCCGGGGGGGGATACAATGAGCAGTTCTTC
TRBV9	-	TRBD1	TRBJ2-7	CASSPGQGSSYEQYF	TGTGCCAGCAGCCCCGGACAGGGTAGCTCCTACGAGCAGTACTTC
TRBV27	-	-	TRBJ1-2	CASSLGGQQNGYTF	TGTGCCAGCAGTTTAGGGGGCCAACAGAATGGCTACACCTTC
TRBV2	-	-	TRBJ1-5	CASSYPPPGGPQPQHF	TGTGCCAGCAGTTACCCCCCCCCGGGGGGCCCTCAGCCCCAGCATTTT
TRBV18	once	TRBD1	TRBJ1-2	CASSPPVGTGDGYTF	TGTGCCAGCTCACCACCCGTGGGGACAGGGGATGGCTACACCTTC
TRBV5-4	few	TRBD1	TRBJ1-1	CASSPGGQGPGLNTEAFF	TGTGCCAGCAGCCCGGGGGGACAGGGCCCGGGACTGAACACTGAAGCTTTCTTT
TRBV27	-	-	TRBJ1-1	CASSLGAGYMNTEAFF	TGTGCCAGCAGTTTAGGGGCAGGTTATATGAACACTGAAGCTTTCTTT
TRBV29-1	-	-	TRBJ2-1	CSVSTGTYNEQFF	TGCAGCGTGTCCACAGGGACCTACAATGAGCAGTTCTTC
TRBV29-1	-	-	TRBJ2-6	CSVEGGRGANVLTF	TGCAGCGTTGAAGGCGGGCGTGGGGCCAACGTCCTGACTTTC
TRBV13	-	TRBD1	TRBJ1-4	CASSRDRMSPANEKLFF	TGTGCCAGCAGCCGGGACAGGATGTCGCCGGCTAATGAAAAACTGTTTTTT
TRBV18	-	TRBD1	TRBJ1-2	CASSPPGQGAYGYTF	TGTGCCAGCTCACCTCCGGGACAGGGGGCATATGGCTACACCTTC
TRBV4-3	-	TRBD2	TRBJ2-7	CASSQATSGGTYEQYF	TGCGCCAGCAGCCAGGCCACTAGCGGGGGGACCTACGAGCAGTACTTC
TRBV5-1	-	TRBD2	TRBJ2-1	CASKLAGGPHIYNEQFF	TGCGCCAGCAAACTAGCGGGGGGGCCCCACATTTACAATGAGCAGTTCTTC
TRBV29-1	-	-	TRBJ2-5	CSVAQGYQETQYF	TGCAGCGTTGCTCAGGGCTACCAAGAGACCCAGTACTTC
TRBV5-1	-	TRBD1	TRBJ2-2	CASSFGTGGGNTGELFF	TGCGCCAGCAGCTTCGGGACAGGGGGCGGGAACACCGGGGAGCTGTTTTTT
TRBV9	-	TRBD1	TRBJ1-4	CASSPGTGGYEKLFF	TGTGCCAGCAGCCCGGGGACAGGGGGTTATGAAAAACTGTTTTTT